These T cell receptor beta chains were read from a single sample in a study of CD8 T cells in ankylosing spondylitis. TCRdb redid the calling of the 5' RACE reads with MiXCR, one entry per CDR3 protein. The data contain some 300,000 distinct CDR3 sequences, around 20% of them seen just once; the ten biggest clones take up roughly 3.6%. Sequencing used blood, either unsorted or a sorted T cell fraction (not recorded which). The receptors stem from a female donor with ankylosing spondylitis or in good health (not recorded which). The CDR3 runs from the conserved cysteine through the conserved F or W. A D gene is named only where the DNA matches it firmly. Rows may omit the clone size; those that give it use once, few, many or a size class.

TRBV10-2,TRBJ1-1,-,few,TGCGCCAGCAGTGAGGGGGGCGGCACTGAAGCTTTCTTT,CASSEGGGTEAFF
TRBV28,TRBJ2-1,TRBD2,-,TGTGCCAGCAGTTTATGGGGGGTTAGCGGGAGCTCCTACAATGAGCAGTTCTTC,CASSLWGVSGSSYNEQFF
TRBV20-1,TRBJ1-1,-,-,TGCAGTGCTAGAGATTTTCGGAGACTTGAAGAAGCTTTCTTT,CSARDFRRLEEAFF
TRBV13,TRBJ2-1,TRBD2,-,TGTGCCAGCAGCTTCCCGGGGGGAGTTTATGAGCAGTTCTTC,CASSFPGGVYEQFF
TRBV4-3,TRBJ2-1,TRBD1,few,TGCGCCAGCGCTAGACAGGGGGGCAATGAGCAGTTCTTC,CASARQGGNEQFF
TRBV11-1,TRBJ2-6,-,-,TGTGCCAGCAGCCCTCGTAGGGGGATCTTCCCCCTGGCTGGGGCCAACGTCCTGACTTTC,CASSPRRGIFPLAGANVLTF
TRBV5-6,TRBJ1-5,TRBD1,-,TGTGCCAGCAGCCGGGACAGGGGGGTCAATCAGCCCCAGCATTTT,CASSRDRGVNQPQHF
TRBV6-1,TRBJ2-7,-,few,TGTGCCAGCAGTAAGGAGCGGAGAAGCTCCTACGAGCAGTACTTC,CASSKERRSSYEQYF
TRBV2,TRBJ1-2,TRBD1,-,TGTGCCAGCATTCCCGACAGGGGCTATGGCTACACCTTC,CASIPDRGYGYTF
TRBV2,TRBJ2-3,-,-,TGTGCCAGCAGTAAGACAGATACGCAGTATTTT,CASSKTDTQYF
TRBV12-3/TRBV12-4,TRBJ2-1,TRBD2,few,TGTGCCAGCAGTTTAAGTCGACTAGCGGGAGGCTATGAGCAGTTCTTC,CASSLSRLAGGYEQFF
TRBV2,TRBJ2-7,-,-,TGTGCCAGCAGAGACGGACAGAGGAGGGGCGAGCAGTACTTC,CASRDGQRRGEQYF
TRBV6-1,TRBJ2-2,-,many,TGTGCCAGCAGAACCGCCCAGGGGCAGTGGAACACCGGGGAGCTGTTTTTT,CASRTAQGQWNTGELFF
TRBV4-3,TRBJ2-2,-,-,TGCGCCAGCAGCCAAACTGGAACCACCGGGGAGCTGTTTTTT,CASSQTGTTGELFF
TRBV9,TRBJ2-1,-,-,TGTGCCAGCAGCCCTGCCTCCGTGGATGAGCAGTTCTTC,CASSPASVDEQFF